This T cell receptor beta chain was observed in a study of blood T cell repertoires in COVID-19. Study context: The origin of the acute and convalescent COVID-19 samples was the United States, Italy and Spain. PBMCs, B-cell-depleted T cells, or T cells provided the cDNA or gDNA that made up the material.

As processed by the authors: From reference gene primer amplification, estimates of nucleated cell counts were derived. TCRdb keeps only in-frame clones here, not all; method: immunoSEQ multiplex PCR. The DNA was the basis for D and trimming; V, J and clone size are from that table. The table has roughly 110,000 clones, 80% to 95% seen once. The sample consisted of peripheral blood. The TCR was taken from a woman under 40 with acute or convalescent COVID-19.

This chain's CDR3 is CASKWDRNYNEQFF. CDR3 nucleotides: TGTGCCAGCAAATGGGACAGAAATTACAATGAGCAGTTCTTC. The chain uses TRBV28 and TRBJ2-1; 7 positions match TRBD1. The V gene end was trimmed by 7 bases and the J gene end by 4 bases; junction bases not matched to a gene: 7. Germline lookup yields CDR1 MDHEN and CDR2 SYDVKM. This CDR3 region has 14 residues.